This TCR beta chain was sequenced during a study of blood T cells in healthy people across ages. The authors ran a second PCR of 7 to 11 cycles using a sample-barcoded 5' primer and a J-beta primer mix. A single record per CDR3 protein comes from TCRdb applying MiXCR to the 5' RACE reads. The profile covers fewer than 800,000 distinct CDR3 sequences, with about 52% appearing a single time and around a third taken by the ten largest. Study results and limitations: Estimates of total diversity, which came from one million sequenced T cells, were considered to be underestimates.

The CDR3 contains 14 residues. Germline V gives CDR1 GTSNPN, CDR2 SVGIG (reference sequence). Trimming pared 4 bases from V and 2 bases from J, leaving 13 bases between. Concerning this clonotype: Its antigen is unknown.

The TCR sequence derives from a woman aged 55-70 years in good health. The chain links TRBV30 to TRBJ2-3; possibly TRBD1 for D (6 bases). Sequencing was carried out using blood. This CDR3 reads CAWTGDFFTDTQYF. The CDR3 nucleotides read TGTGCCTGGACAGGGGATTTTTTCACAGATACGCAGTATTTT.